The 14 T cell receptor beta chains reported below all come from one sample, sequenced in a study of vaccination and CD4 T cells after COVID-19. With the Oncomine TCR Beta short-read assay, DNA from cultured CD4+ T cells was sequenced. One entry per CDR3 protein, called by TCRdb with MiXCR from the PCR reads. The sample has around 25,000 distinct CDR3 sequences; about 31% are singletons. Time point indicated: late sampling 161 to 241 days after vaccination in a few convalescent patients. This sample's treatment: approximately 10-day PBMC culture with coronavirus spike peptide pools or control peptides (ViraFEST assay). The antigens for these receptors are not known. This sample comprised CD4+ T cells from blood, cultured in vitro, obtained about 7 months after SARS-CoV-2 vaccination. The receptors shown here come from a human donor who had recovered from COVID-19.

V gene TRBV19 combines with J gene TRBJ2-1; maybe TRBD2 (5 bases). Deletions cut 4 bases from V and 6 bases from J, with 16 bases between. The CDR3 consists of 15 residues. Germline V gene lookup returns CDR1 LNHDA and CDR2 SQIVND (reference sequence). The CDR3 loop reads CASSSGLQLRNEQFF. CDR3 in DNA: TGTGCCAGTAGTAGCGGACTCCAGTTGCGCAATGAGCAGTTCTTC.

This clonotype has only a few counts. The chain is built from TRBV18 and TRBJ2-7, with 11 positions matching TRBD2. The J segment lost 5 bases and the V segment lost 5 bases, leaving 5 bases of the junction unmatched. Germline values: CDR1 KGHSH, CDR2 LQKENI. The CDR3 runs to 14 residues. The CDR3, as DNA: TGTGCCAGCTCAATAGCGGGAGGGCCACACGAGCAGTACTTC. It specifies CASSIAGGPHEQYF.

This clonotype was found once. The genes are TRBV7-2 and TRBJ2-4; 8 bases are a match to TRBD2. Trimming at V came to 5 bases and at J to 7 bases, leaving 7 bases not matched to a gene. Germline V gene data show CDR1 as SGHTA and CDR2 as FQGNSA. This CDR3 is 14 amino acids long. The CDR3 is CASSPSGGRNIQYF. Written as DNA, the CDR3 is TGTGCCAGCAGCCCAAGCGGGGGTCGGAACATTCAGTACTTC.

The chain employs TRBV19 and TRBJ2-3, with a weak D call TRBD2 (5 bases). The germline V and J ends were trimmed by 5 bases and 6 bases, with 12 bases remaining between them. Germline CDR1 reads LNHDA; CDR2 reads SQIVND (reference sequence). The CDR3 is made up of 13 amino acids. Written as DNA, the CDR3 is TGTGCCAGTAGTGAGGGAATCTTTGATACGCAGTATTTT. This encodes CASSEGIFDTQYF.

This clonotype has only a few counts. The rearrangement joins TRBV19 to TRBJ1-5, with D possibly matching TRBD1 (5 bases). Germline values: CDR1 LNHDA, CDR2 SQIVND (reference sequence). The CDR3 is 13 amino acids. Trimming shortened V by 7 bases and J by 7 bases, and 14 bases separated the two germline ends. CDR3 sequence reads: CASTTRGGQPQHF. CDR3 sequence (DNA): TGTGCCAGTACCACGCGGGGGGGACAGCCCCAGCATTTT.

There are a few counts of this clonotype. The rearrangement uses TRBV11-3 and TRBJ2-1; D might be TRBD1 (5 bases). V lost 2 bases and J 8 bases, leaving 13 bases between the germline ends. The CDR3 sequence is 14 residues long. Germline V lookup: CDR1 SGHNT, CDR2 YENEEA. In DNA form, the CDR3 reads TGTGCCAGCAGCTTAAAAGGGGAACCTCATGAGCAGTTCTTC. Its protein is CASSLKGEPHEQFF.

As for this clonotype: No DNA is shown, since the ends of the CDR3 on it are uncertain; the CDR3 is the one TCRdb lists. The CDR3 loop reads CASSSSTPATYNEQFF. The chain couples TRBV28 to TRBJ2-1; TRBD1 was called by the table and not checked on the DNA. CDR1 MDHEN and CDR2 SYDVKM come from the germline V gene. Counting both end residues, the CDR3 totals 16 amino acids.

The V call is TRBV15, the J call TRBJ1-2; tentative D call: TRBD1 (5 bases). The length of the CDR3 is 15 residues. CDR1 and CDR2 (germline): LNHNV, YYDKDF (reference sequence). The V end was cut by 1 base, the J end by 0 bases, with 9 bases between. For the CDR3, the DNA is TGTGCCACCAGCAGAGCCACGGGGGCTAACTATGGCTACACCTTC. The encoded protein is CATSRATGANYGYTF.

The DNA of the CDR3 is TGTGCCAGCAGCTTGCCGACAATAAACTATGGCTACACCTTC. It translates to CASSLPTINYGYTF. This chain links TRBV5-4 with TRBJ1-2, with unresolved D. This CDR3 region has 14 residues. CDR1 and CDR2 (germline): SGHNT, YYREEE (reference sequence). V lost 1 base to trimming and J lost 2 bases, with 9 bases between them.

The chain joins TRBV29-1 to TRBJ2-2; D unresolved. CDR1 and CDR2 (germline): SQVTM, ANQGSEA. The CDR3 spans 14 residues. Trimming left V 5 bases short and J 1 base short, with 11 bases between. In DNA form, the CDR3 reads TGCAGCGTTAGTAGGCAGGAGAACACCGGGGAGCTGTTTTTT. Translated: CSVSRQENTGELFF.

This clonotype has a handful of counts. This sequence joins TRBV7-3 and TRBJ2-7, with TRBD2 as a possible D gene (5 bases). The V end lost 0 bases, the J end lost 5 bases, and 8 bases lay between the germline ends. The V gene's germline CDR1 is SGHTA and CDR2 FQGTGA. This CDR3 has 13 amino acids. CDR3 coding DNA: TGTGCCAGCAGCTTAACCCCCGGGGACGAGCAGTACTTC. Protein: CASSLTPGDEQYF.

This clonotype appeared a few times. The chain joins TRBV18 to TRBJ2-7; D is unclear. Per the germline V gene, CDR1 is KGHSH and CDR2 is LQKENI. This CDR3 region has 12 residues. Trimming took 5 bases from V and 7 from J, leaving 12 bases between them. This CDR3 is CASSSNSWEQYF. DNA for the CDR3: TGTGCCAGCTCATCCAACTCCTGGGAGCAGTACTTC.

The gene calls are TRBV18 and TRBJ2-5; TRBD1 agrees at 9 bases. CDR1 is KGHSH, CDR2 LQKENI, per germline. J lost 4 bases, V lost 3 bases, and 18 bases had no gene match. The CDR3 totals 19 residues. The CDR3 spells CASSPNVPGQGLVLETQYF. The CDR3 coding sequence is TGTGCCAGCTCACCCAACGTCCCGGGACAGGGCCTAGTCCTAGAGACCCAGTACTTC.

This clonotype turned up a few times. This chain joins TRBV28 and TRBJ2-7, with D possibly being TRBD1 (6 bases). The germline CDR1 and CDR2 sequences are MDHEN and SYDVKM. Trimming shortened V by 2 bases and J by 7 bases, and 15 bases separated the two germline ends. This CDR3 comprises 14 residues. This CDR3 is CASSLQGLSREQYF. The CDR3 nucleotides read TGTGCCAGCAGTTTACAGGGGTTGTCTAGGGAGCAGTACTTC.